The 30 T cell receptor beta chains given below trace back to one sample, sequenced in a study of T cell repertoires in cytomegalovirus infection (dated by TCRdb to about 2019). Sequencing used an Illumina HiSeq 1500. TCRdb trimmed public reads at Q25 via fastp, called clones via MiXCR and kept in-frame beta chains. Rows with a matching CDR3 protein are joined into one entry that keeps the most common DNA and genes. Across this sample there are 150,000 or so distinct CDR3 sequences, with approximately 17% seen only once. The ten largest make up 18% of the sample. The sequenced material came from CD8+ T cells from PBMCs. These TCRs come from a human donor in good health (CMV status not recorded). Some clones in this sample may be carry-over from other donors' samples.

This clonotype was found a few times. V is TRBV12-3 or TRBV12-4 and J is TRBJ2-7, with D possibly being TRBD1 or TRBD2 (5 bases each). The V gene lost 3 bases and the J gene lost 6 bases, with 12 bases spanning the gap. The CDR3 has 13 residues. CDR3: CASSLAGTSEQYF. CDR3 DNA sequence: TGTGCCAGCAGTTTGGCCGGGACCTCCGAGCAGTACTTC.

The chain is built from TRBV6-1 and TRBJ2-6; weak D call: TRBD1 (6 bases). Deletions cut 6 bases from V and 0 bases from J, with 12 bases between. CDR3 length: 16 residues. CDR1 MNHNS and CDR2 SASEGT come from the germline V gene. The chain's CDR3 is CASRPGHLSGANVLTF. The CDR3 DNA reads TGTGCCAGCAGGCCGGGACACCTCTCTGGGGCCAACGTCCTGACTTTC.

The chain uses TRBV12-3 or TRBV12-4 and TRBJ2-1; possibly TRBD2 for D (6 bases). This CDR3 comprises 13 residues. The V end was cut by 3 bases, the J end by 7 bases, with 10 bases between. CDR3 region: CASSFSGENEQFF. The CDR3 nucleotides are TGTGCCAGCAGTTTTTCGGGGGAGAATGAGCAGTTCTTC.

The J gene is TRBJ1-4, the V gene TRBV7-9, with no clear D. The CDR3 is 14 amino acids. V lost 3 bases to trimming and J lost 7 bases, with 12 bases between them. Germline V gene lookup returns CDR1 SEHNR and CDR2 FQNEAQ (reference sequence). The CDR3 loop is CASSLDVRREKLFF. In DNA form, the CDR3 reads TGTGCCAGCAGCTTGGACGTTCGGCGTGAAAAACTGTTTTTT. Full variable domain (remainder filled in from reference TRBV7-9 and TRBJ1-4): DTGVSQNPRHKITKRGQNVTFRCDPISEHNRLYWYRQTLGQGPEFLTYFQNEAQLEKSRLLSDRFSAERPKGSFSTLEIQRTEQGDSAMYLCASSLDVRREKLFFGSGTQLSVL.

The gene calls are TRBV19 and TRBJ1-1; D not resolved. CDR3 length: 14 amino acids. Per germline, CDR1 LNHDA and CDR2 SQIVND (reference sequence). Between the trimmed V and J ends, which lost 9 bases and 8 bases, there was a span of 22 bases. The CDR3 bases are TGTGCCAGCTCCTCACGTAGGGCAGGTGGAGAAGCTTTCTTT. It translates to CASSSRRAGGEAFF.

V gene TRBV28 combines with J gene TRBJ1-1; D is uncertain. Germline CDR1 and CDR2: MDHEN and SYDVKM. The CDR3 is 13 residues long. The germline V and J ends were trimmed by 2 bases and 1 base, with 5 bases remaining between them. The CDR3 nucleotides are TGTGCCAGCAGTTTAAGAGAGAACACTGAAGCTTTCTTT. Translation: CASSLRENTEAFF.

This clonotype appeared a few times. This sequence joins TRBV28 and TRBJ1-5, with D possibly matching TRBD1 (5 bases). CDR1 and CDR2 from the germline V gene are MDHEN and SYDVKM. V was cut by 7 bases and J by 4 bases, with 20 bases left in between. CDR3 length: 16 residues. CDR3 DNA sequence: TGTGCCAGCACCCGACGTAGGGGCCAAGGGAATCAGCCCCAGCATTTT. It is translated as CASTRRRGQGNQPQHF.

CDR3 region: CASSYGTGGKGLYNEQFF. The CDR3 DNA sequence: TGTGCCAGCAGTTACGGCACGGGAGGGAAGGGGCTTTACAATGAGCAGTTCTTC. V usage is TRBV6-6 and J usage is TRBJ2-1, with TRBD2 matching 8 bases. This CDR3 is 18 amino acids long. The V gene end was trimmed by 2 bases and the J gene end by 4 bases; junction bases not matched to a gene: 13. Germline CDR1 and CDR2: MNHNY and SVGAGI (reference sequence).

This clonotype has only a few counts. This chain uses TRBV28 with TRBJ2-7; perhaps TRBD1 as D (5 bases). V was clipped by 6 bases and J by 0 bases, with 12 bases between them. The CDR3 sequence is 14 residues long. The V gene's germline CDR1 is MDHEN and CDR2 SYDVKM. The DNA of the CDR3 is TGTGCCAGCAGGGGGTCAGGGTTCTCCTACGAGCAGTACTTC. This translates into CASRGSGFSYEQYF.

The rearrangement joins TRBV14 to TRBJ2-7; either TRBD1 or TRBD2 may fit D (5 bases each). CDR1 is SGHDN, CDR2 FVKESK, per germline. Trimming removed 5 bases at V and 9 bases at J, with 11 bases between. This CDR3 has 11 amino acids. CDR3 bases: TGTGCCAGCAGCTCGGGACCCGCGCAGTACTTC. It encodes CASSSGPAQYF.

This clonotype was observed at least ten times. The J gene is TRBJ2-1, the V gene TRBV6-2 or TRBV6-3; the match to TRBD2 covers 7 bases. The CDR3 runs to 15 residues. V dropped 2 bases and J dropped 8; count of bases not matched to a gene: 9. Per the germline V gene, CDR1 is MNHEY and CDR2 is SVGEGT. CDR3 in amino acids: CASSYAEREVDEQFF. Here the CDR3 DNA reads TGTGCCAGCAGTTACGCTGAACGGGAGGTTGATGAGCAGTTCTTC.

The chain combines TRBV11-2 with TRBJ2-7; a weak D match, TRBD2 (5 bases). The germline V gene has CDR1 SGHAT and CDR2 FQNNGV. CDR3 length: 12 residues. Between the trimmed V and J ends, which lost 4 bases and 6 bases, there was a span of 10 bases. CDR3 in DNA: TGTGCCAGCAGCTCCCTTCTAGCCGAGCAGTACTTC. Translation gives CASSSLLAEQYF.

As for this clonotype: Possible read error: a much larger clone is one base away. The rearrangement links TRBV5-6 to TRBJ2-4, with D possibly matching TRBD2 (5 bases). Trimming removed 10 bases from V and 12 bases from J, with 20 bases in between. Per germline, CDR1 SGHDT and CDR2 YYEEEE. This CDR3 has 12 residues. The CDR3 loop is CAGGLGGSSQYF. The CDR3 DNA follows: TGTGCCGGAGGCCTTGGAGGTAGCAGTCAGTACTTC. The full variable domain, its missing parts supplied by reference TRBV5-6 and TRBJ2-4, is DAGVTQSPTHLIKTRGQQVTLRCSPKSGHDTVSWYQQALGQGPQFIFQYYEEEERQRGNFPDRFSGHQFPNYSSELNVNALLLGDSALYLCAGGLGGSSQYFGAGTRLSVL.

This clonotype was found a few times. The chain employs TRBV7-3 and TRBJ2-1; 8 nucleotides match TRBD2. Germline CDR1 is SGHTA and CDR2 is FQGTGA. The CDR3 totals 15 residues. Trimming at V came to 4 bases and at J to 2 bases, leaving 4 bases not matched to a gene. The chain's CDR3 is CASSSRGGTYNEQFF. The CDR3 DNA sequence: TGTGCCAGCAGCTCCCGGGGGGGAACCTACAATGAGCAGTTCTTC.

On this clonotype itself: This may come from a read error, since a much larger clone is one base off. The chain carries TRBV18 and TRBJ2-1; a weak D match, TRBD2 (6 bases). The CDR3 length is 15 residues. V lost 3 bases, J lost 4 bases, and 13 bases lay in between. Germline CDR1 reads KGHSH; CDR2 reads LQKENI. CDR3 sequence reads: CASSPRAGMYNEQFF. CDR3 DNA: TGTGCCAGCTCACCGCGGGCGGGGATGTACAATGAGCAGTTCTTC.

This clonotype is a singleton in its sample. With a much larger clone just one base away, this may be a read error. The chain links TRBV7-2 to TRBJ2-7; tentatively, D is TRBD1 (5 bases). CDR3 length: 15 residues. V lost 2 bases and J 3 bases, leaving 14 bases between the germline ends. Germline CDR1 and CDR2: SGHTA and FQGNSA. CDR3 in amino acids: CASSLTGPGFYEQYF. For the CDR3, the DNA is TGTGCCAGCAGCTTAACCGGGCCAGGGTTCTACGAGCAGTACTTC.

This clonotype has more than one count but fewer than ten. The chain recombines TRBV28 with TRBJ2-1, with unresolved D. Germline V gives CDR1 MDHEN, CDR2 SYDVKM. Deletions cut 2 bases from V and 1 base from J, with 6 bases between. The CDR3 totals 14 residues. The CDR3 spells CASSLDFSYNEQFF. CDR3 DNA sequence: TGTGCCAGCAGTTTAGATTTTTCCTACAATGAGCAGTTCTTC.

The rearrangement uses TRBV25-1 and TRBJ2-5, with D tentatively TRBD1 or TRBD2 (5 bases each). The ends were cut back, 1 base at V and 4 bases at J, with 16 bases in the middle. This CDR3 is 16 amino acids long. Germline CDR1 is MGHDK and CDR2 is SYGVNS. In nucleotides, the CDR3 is TGTGCCAGCAGTGAATTTTATCGGATGGGACGAGAGACCCAGTACTTC. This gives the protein CASSEFYRMGRETQYF.

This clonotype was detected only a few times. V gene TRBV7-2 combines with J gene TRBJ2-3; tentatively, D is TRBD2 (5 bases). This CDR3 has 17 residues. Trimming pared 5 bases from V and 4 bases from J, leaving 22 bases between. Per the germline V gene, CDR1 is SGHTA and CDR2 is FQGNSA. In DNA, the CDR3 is TGTGCCAGCAGCCGGGGTACCAGCAATGGTCCCGCAGATACGCAGTATTTT. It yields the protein CASSRGTSNGPADTQYF.

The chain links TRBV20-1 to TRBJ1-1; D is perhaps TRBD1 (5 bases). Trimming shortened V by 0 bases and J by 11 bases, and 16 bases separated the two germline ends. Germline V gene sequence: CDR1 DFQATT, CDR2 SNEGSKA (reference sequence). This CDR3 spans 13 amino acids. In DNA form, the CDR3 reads TGCAGTGCTAGAGACTGGGGGGAACTGGGTGCTTTCTTT. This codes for CSARDWGELGAFF.

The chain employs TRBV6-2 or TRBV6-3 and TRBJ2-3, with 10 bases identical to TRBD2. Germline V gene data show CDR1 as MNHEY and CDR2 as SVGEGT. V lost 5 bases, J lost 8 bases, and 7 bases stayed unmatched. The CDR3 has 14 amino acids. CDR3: CASSQREGRATQYF. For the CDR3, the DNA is TGTGCCAGCAGTCAGCGGGAGGGCCGGGCTACGCAGTATTTT.

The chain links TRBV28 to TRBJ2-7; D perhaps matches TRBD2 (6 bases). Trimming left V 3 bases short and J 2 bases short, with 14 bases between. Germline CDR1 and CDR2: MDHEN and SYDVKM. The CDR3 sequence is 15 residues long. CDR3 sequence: CASSFRRETTYEQYF. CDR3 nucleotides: TGTGCCAGCAGTTTTAGGAGGGAGACCACCTACGAGCAGTACTTC.

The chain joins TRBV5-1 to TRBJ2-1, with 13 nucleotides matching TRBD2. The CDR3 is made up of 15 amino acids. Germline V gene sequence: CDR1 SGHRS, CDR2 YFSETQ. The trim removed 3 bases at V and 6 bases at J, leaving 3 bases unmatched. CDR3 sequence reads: CASSWGLAGTNEQFF. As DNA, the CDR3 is TGCGCCAGCAGCTGGGGACTAGCGGGGACCAATGAGCAGTTCTTC. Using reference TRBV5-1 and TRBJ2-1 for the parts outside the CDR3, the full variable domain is KAGVTQTPRYLIKTRGQQVTLSCSPISGHRSVSWYQQTPGQGLQFLFEYFSETQRNKGNFPGRFSGRQFSNSRSEMNVSTLELGDSALYLCASSWGLAGTNEQFFGPGTRLTVL.

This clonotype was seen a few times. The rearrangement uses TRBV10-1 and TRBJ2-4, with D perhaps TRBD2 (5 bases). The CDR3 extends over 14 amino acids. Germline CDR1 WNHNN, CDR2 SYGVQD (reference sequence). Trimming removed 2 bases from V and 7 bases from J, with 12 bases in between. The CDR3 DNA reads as TGCGCCAGCAGTGAGAGTGGGCCGGGGAACATTCAGTACTTC. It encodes CASSESGPGNIQYF.

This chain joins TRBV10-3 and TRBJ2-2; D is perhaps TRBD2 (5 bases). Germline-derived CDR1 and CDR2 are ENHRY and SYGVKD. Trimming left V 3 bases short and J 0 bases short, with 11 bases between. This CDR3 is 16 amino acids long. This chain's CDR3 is CAISEIWTSNTGELFF. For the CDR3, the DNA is TGTGCCATCAGTGAAATCTGGACTTCGAACACCGGGGAGCTGTTTTTT.

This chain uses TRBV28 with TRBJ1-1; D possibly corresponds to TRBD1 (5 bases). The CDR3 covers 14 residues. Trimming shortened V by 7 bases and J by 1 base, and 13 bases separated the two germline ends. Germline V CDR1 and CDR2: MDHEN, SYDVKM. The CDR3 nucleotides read TGTGCCAGCACCTTAAAACAGGCGAACACTGAAGCTTTCTTT. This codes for CASTLKQANTEAFF.

The CDR3, as DNA: TGCAGCGGTCACAGGGGCCGTCACCGGGACACTGAAGCTTTCTTT. It is translated as CSGHRGRHRDTEAFF. The chain couples TRBV29-1 to TRBJ1-1; 7 bases fit TRBD1. With V trimmed by 7 bases and J by 3 bases, 14 bases remained unmatched. CDR3 length equals 15 residues. Germline V gene sequence: CDR1 SQVTM, CDR2 ANQGSEA. The whole variable domain, filled in from reference TRBV29-1 and TRBJ1-1, reads SAVISQKPSRDICQRGTSLTIQCQVDSQVTMMFWYRQQPGQSLTLIATANQGSEATYESGFVIDKFPISRPNLTFSTLTVSNMSPEDSSIYLCSGHRGRHRDTEAFFGQGTRLTVV.

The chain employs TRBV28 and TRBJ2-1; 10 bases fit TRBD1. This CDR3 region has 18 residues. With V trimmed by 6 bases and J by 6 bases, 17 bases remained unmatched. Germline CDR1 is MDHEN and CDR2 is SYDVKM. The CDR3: CASRPLGDRGFIGNEQFF. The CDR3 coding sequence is TGTGCCAGCAGGCCTCTCGGGGACAGGGGATTTATCGGCAATGAGCAGTTCTTC.

The CDR3 sequence is CASSIVAGGEQFF. CDR3 DNA sequence: TGTGCCAGTAGTATTGTAGCGGGAGGTGAGCAGTTCTTC. The chain uses TRBV19 and TRBJ2-1, with 10 bases fitting TRBD2. Unmatched junction bases numbered 2, after V lost 3 bases and J lost 9 bases. The CDR3 runs to 13 residues. CDR1 and CDR2 from the germline V gene are LNHDA and SQIVND (reference sequence).

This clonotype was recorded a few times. CDR3 in DNA: TGTGCCAGCAGTAGAATCGACAGGGGCCGCGAAAAACTGTTTTTT. Translated, it gives CASSRIDRGREKLFF. This chain links TRBV6-8 with TRBJ1-4; the match to TRBD1 covers 8 bases. J gave up 8 bases and V 5 bases, and 10 bases lay outside the gene matches. The germline CDR1 and CDR2 sequences are MNHGY and SAAAGT. The CDR3 contains 15 residues.